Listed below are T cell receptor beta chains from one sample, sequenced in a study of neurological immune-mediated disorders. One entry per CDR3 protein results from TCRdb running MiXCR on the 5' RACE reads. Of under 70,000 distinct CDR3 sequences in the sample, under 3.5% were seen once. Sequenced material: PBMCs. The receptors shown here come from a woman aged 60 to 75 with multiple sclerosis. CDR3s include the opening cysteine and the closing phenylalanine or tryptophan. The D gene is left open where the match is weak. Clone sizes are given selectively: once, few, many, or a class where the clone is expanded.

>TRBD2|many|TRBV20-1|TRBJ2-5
CSAAPAGVLETQYF
TGCAGTGCTGCTCCAGCGGGGGTGCTGGAGACCCAGTACTTC
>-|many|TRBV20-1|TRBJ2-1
CSARDTGGIYNEQFF
TGCAGTGCTAGAGATACTGGGGGGATATACAATGAGCAGTTCTTC
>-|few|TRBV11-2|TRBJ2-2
CASSLVGLSSNTGELFF
TGTGCCAGCAGCTTAGTGGGGTTGTCCTCGAACACCGGGGAGCTGTTTTTT
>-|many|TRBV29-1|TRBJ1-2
CSVGDSLAGYTF
TGCAGCGTGGGGGACTCCCTGGCTGGCTACACCTTC
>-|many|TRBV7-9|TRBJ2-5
CASSHGETQYF
TGTGCCAGCAGCCACGGGGAGACCCAGTACTTC
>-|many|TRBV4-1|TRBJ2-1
CASSHNQGNGEQFF
TGCGCCAGCAGCCATAATCAGGGGAATGGAGAGCAGTTCTTC
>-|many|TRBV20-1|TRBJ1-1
CSARGFGRVGGTEAFF
TGCAGTGCTAGAGGGTTCGGTCGGGTTGGAGGCACTGAAGCTTTCTTT
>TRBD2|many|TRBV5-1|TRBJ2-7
CASSPSGRSYEQYF
TGCGCCAGCAGTCCTAGCGGACGGTCCTACGAGCAGTACTTC
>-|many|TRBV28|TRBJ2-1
CASSFLTRTLSYEQFF
TGTGCCAGCAGTTTCCTAACTAGGACTCTCTCCTATGAGCAGTTCTTC
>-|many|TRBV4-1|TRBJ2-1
CASSQRRLSPGEQFF
TGCGCCAGCAGCCAAAGGAGACTATCCCCGGGGGAGCAGTTCTTC
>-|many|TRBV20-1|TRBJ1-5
CSAPHGGPQHF
TGCAGTGCTCCTCATGGTGGACCCCAGCATTTT
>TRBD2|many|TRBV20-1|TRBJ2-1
CSAIIFSGRINEQFF
TGCAGTGCTATTATCTTCAGCGGGAGGATAAATGAGCAGTTCTTC
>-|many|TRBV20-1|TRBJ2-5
CSARGLRQRETQYF
TGCAGTGCCAGGGGCTTGAGGCAGAGAGAGACCCAGTACTTC
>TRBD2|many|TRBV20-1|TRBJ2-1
CSARNGRASNEQFF
TGCAGTGCTAGGAACGGGAGGGCCTCCAATGAGCAGTTCTTC
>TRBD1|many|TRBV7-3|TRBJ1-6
CASSSTGDRNSPLHF
TGTGCCAGCAGCTCGACAGGGGATCGAAATTCACCCCTCCACTTT
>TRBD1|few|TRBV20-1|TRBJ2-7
CSARDLLGQGPRVEQYF
TGCAGTGCTAGAGATTTGCTGGGACAGGGTCCCCGAGTCGAGCAGTACTTC
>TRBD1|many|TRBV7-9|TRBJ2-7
CASSQAGTGSEQYF
TGTGCCAGCAGCCAGGCGGGGACAGGATCCGAGCAGTACTTC
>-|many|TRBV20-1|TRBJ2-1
CSARESPASSYNEQFF
TGCAGTGCTAGAGAATCCCCGGCTAGCTCCTACAATGAGCAGTTCTTC
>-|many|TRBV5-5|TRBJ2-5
CASSLPDQETQYF
TGTGCCAGCAGCTTGCCGGATCAAGAGACCCAGTACTTC
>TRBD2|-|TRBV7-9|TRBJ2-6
CAYVETSGFSGANVLTF
TGTGCCTATGTGGAAACTAGCGGGTTCTCTGGGGCCAACGTCCTGACTTTC
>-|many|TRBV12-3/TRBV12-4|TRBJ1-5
CASSFREGAQPQHF
TGTGCCAGCAGTTTCCGCGAGGGCGCACAGCCCCAGCATTTT
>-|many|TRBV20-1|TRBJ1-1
CSARGGNTEAFF
TGCAGTGCTAGAGGGGGTAACACTGAAGCTTTCTTT
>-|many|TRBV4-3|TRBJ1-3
CASSQEAGGNTIYF
TGCGCCAGCAGCCAAGAGGCAGGGGGAAACACCATATATTTT
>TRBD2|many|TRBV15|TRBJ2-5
CATSRGEASGTETQYF
TGTGCCACCAGCAGAGGGGAGGCTAGCGGGACTGAGACCCAGTACTTC
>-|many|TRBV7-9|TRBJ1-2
CASGKPAPNYGYTF
TGTGCCAGCGGCAAGCCAGCCCCTAACTATGGCTACACCTTC
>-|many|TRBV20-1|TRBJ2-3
CSARRGTAGDTQYF
TGCAGTGCTAGACGAGGGACTGCAGGAGATACGCAGTATTTT
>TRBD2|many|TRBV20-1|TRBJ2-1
CSAWTSGGSINEQFF
TGCAGTGCGTGGACTAGCGGGGGATCGATCAATGAGCAGTTCTTC
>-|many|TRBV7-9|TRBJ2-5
CASSLYQETQYF
TGTGCCAGCAGCTTGTACCAAGAGACCCAGTACTTC
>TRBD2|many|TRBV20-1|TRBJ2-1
CSARALAGGPVEQFF
TGCAGTGCTAGAGCCCTAGCGGGGGGGCCCGTTGAGCAGTTCTTC
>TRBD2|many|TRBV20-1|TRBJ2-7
CAGLEMGEQYF
TGCGCGGGACTAGAGATGGGCGAGCAGTACTTC
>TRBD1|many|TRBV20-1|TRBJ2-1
CSARGFPVPSYNEQFF
TGCAGTGCCAGGGGGTTTCCAGTCCCCTCCTACAATGAGCAGTTCTTC
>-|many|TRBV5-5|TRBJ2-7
CASSLSGTYEQYF
TGTGCCAGCAGCTTGTCGGGGACCTACGAGCAGTACTTC
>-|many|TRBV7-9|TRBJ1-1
CASSSVLATTEAFF
TGTGCCAGCAGTTCGGTACTCGCGACCACTGAAGCTTTCTTT
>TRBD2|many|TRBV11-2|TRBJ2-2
CASSLFKRELVTGELFF
TGTGCCAGCAGCTTATTTAAGCGGGAGTTGGTCACCGGGGAGCTGTTTTTT
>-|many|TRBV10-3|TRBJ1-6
CAISEEGNASPLHF
TGTGCCATCAGTGAGGAGGGTAATGCTTCACCCCTCCACTTT
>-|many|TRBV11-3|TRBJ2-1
CASSCRQSSYNEQFF
TGTGCCAGCAGCTGTCGCCAGAGCTCCTACAATGAGCAGTTCTTC
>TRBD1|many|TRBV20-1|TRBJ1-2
CSASTSGTGIGIDDGYTF
TGCAGTGCTAGTACTTCCGGGACAGGAATCGGCATTGATGATGGCTACACCTTC
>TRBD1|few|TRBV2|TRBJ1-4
CASKRTGGEKLFF
TGTGCCAGCAAGAGGACAGGGGGCGAAAAACTGTTTTTT
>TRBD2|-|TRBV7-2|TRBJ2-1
CASSLSGRRSYNEQFF
TGTGCCAGCAGCTTAAGCGGGAGGCGCTCCTACAATGAGCAGTTCTTC
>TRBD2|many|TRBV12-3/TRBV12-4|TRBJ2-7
CASSLAGGGSYEQYF
TGTGCCAGCAGCCTAGCGGGGGGTGGGTCCTACGAGCAGTACTTC
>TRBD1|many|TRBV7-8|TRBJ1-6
CASSSRMGQPNSPLHF
TGTGCCAGCAGCTCCCGAATGGGACAGCCCAATTCACCCCTCCACTTT
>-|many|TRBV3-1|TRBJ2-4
CASSQHRTKNIQYF
TGTGCCAGCAGCCAACACAGGACCAAAAACATTCAGTACTTC
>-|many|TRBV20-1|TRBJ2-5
CSARAPGRSLYQETQYF
TGCAGTGCTAGAGCCCCTGGCAGGTCCCTGTACCAAGAGACCCAGTACTTC
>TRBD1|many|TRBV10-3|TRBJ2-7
CAISATPGTVGRGSYEQYF
TGTGCCATCAGTGCGACCCCCGGGACAGTTGGTAGGGGATCCTACGAGCAGTACTTC
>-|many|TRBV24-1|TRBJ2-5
CATSDGGAPRETQYF
TGTGCCACCAGTGATGGAGGGGCGCCTAGAGAGACCCAGTACTTC
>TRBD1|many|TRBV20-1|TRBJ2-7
CSARDRDRASVYEQYF
TGCAGTGCTAGAGACCGGGACAGGGCTTCCGTATACGAGCAGTACTTC
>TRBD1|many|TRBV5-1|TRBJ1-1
CASSPQGENTEAFF
TGCGCCAGCAGCCCACAGGGGGAGAACACTGAAGCTTTCTTT
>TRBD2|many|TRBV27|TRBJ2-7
CASSLGVVAGEQYF
TGTGCCAGCAGTTTAGGGGTAGTAGCGGGCGAGCAGTACTTC
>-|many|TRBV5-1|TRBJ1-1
CASSFNPDKNTEAFF
TGCGCCAGCAGCTTCAACCCGGATAAGAACACTGAAGCTTTCTTT
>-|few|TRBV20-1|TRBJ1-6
CSARDYQGSSYNSPLHF
TGCAGTGCTAGAGATTATCAGGGGAGCTCCTATAATTCACCCCTCCACTTT
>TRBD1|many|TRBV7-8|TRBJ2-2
CASSSDRGGELFF
TGTGCCAGCAGCTCGGACAGGGGAGGGGAGCTGTTTTTT
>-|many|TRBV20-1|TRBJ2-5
CSAREPRTAQETQYF
TGCAGTGCTAGAGAGCCGAGGACAGCCCAAGAGACCCAGTACTTC
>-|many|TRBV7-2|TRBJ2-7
CASSMGPGAYEQYF
TGTGCCAGCAGCATGGGACCGGGGGCCTACGAGCAGTACTTC
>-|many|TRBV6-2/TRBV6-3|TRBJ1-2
CASSEADYGYTF
TGTGCCAGCAGTGAGGCGGACTATGGCTACACCTTC